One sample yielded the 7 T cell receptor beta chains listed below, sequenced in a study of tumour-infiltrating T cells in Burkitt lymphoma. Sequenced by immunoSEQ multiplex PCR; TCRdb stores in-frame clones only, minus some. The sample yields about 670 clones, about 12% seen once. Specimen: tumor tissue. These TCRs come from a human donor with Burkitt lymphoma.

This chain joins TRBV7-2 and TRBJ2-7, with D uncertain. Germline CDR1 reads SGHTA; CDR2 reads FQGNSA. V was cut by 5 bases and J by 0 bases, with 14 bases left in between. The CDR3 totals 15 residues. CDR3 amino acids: CASSPASRGSYEQYF. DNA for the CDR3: TGTGCCAGCAGCCCGGCATCACGAGGCTCCTACGAGCAGTACTTC. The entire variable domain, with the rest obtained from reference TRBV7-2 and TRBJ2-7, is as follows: GAGVSQSPSNKVTEKGKDVELRCDPISGHTALYWYRQSLGQGLEFLIYFQGNSAPDKSGLPSDRFSAERTGGSVSTLTIQRTQQEDSAVYLCASSPASRGSYEQYFGPGTRLTVT.

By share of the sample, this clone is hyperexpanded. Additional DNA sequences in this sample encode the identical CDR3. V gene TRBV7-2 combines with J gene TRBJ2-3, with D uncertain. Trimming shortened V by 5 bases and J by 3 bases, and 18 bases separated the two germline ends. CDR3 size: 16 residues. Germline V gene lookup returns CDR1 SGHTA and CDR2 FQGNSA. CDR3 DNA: TGTGCCAGCAGCGCCGGGCCCGTCGGAAATACAGATACGCAGTATTTT. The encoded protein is CASSAGPVGNTDTQYF.

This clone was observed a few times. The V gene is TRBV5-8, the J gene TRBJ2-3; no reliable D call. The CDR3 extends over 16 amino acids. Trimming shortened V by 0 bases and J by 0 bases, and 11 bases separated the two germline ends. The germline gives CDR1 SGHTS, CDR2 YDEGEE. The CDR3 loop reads CASSLGVRASTDTQYF. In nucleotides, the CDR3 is TGTGCCAGCAGCTTGGGCGTCCGGGCTAGCACAGATACGCAGTATTTT. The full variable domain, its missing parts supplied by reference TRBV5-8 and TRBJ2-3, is EAGVTQSPTHLIKTRGQQATLRCSPISGHTSVYWYQQALGLGLQFLLWYDEGEERNRGNFPPRFSGRQFPNYSSELNVNALELEDSALYLCASSLGVRASTDTQYFGPGTRLTVL.

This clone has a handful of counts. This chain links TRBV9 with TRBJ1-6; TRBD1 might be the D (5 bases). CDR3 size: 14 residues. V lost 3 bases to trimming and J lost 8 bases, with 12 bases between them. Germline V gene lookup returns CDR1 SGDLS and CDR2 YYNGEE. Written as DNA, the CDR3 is TGTGCCAGCAGCGGAGAGACAGTTGATTCACCCCTCCACTTT. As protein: CASSGETVDSPLHF. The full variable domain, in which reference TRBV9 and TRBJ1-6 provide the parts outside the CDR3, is DSGVTQTPKHLITATGQRVTLRCSPRSGDLSVYWYQQSLDQGLQFLIQYYNGEERAKGNILERFSAQQFPDLHSELNLSSLELGDSALYFCASSGETVDSPLHFGNGTRLTVT.

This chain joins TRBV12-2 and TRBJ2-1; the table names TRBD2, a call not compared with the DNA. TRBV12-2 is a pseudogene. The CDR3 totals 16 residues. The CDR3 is CASRLGEGTSTNEQFF. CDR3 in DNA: TGTGCAAGTCGCTTAGGGGAGGGGACTAGTACTAATGAGCAGTTCTTC.

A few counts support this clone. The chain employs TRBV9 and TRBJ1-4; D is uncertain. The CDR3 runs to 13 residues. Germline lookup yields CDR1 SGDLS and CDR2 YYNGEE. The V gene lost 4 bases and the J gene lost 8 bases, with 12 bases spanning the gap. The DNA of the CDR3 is TGTGCCAGCAGCCCGGAGCCTTTCGAAAAACTGTTTTTT. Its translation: CASSPEPFEKLFF.

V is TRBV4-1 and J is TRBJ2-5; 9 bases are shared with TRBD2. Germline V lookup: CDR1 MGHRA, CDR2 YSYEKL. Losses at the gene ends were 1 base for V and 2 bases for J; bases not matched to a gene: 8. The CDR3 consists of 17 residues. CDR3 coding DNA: TGCGCCAGCAGCCAAGGGAATCTAGCGGGGTTTCAAGAGACCCAGTACTTC. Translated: CASSQGNLAGFQETQYF.